This T cell receptor (beta chain) was found in a study of shared clonotypes between healthy human individuals. This clone has just a few counts. Data came from immunoSEQ multiplex PCR; TCRdb stores just in-frame clones and leaves some out. In the table there are around 240,000 clones, under 80% of which are singletons. Trimming cost V 5 bases and J 2 bases; bases outside gene matches: 3. There are 13 residues in the CDR3. Germline V gene sequence: CDR1 SQVTM, CDR2 ANQGSEA. The rearrangement uses TRBV29-1 and TRBJ2-3; 8 bases map to TRBD2. Source material: memory CD4+ T cells sorted from blood. Sample subset: CD45RA-negative fraction. The source is a young man in good health. The CDR3 nucleotides read TGCAGCGTTCCTAGCGGGTACACAGATACGCAGTATTTT. Amino acids: CSVPSGYTDTQYF.